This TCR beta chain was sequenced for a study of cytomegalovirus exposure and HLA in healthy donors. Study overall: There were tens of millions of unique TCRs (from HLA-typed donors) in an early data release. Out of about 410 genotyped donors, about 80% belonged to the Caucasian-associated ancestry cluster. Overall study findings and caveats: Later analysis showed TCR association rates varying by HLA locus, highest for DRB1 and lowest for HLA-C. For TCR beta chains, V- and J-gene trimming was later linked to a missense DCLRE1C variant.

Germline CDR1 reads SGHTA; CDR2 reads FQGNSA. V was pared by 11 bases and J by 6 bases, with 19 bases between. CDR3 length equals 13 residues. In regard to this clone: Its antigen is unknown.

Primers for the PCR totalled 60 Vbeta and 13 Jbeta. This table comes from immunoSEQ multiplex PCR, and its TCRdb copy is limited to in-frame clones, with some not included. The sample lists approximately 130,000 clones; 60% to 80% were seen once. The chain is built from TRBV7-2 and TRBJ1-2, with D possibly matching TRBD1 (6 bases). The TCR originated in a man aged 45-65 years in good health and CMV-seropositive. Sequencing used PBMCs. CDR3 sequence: CAGRGGNVDGYTF. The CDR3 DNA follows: TGTGCCGGAAGGGGGGGTAATGTCGATGGCTACACCTTC.